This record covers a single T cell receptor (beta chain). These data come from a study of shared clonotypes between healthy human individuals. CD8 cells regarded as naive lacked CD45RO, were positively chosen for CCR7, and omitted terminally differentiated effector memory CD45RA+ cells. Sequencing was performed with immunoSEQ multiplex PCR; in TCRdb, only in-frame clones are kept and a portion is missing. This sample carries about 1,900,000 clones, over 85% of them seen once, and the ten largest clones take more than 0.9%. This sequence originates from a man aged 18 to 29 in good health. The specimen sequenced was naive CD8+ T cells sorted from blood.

The CDR3 loop is CASSEAPGTGIYEQYF. CDR3 nucleotides: TGTGCCAGCAGTGAAGCCCCCGGGACAGGGATCTACGAGCAGTACTTC. V and J are TRBV6-1 and TRBJ2-7; TRBD1 matches 9 bases. The CDR3 loop spans 16 amino acids. V dropped 0 bases and J dropped 3; count of bases not matched to a gene: 6. Germline lookup yields CDR1 MNHNS and CDR2 SASEGT.